Listed here are 10 T cell receptor beta chains from one sample, sequenced in a study of blood T cell repertoires in COVID-19. Repertoires were generated with immunoSEQ multiplex PCR, while TCRdb's copy carries only in-frame clones and drops some. Here the sample spans 95,000 to 150,000 clones, roughly 89% being singletons. The sequencing sample was made of PBMCs or T cells enriched from blood (not recorded which). Receptors were obtained from a woman aged 30 to 39 who had recovered from COVID-19.

The chain is built from TRBV6-5 and TRBJ1-5; no reliable D call. CDR1 MNHEY and CDR2 SVGAGI come from the germline V gene. Trimming left V 6 bases short and J 6 bases short, with 12 bases between. This CDR3 spans 13 amino acids. The CDR3 coding sequence is TGTGCCAGCAGCCCGTCGGGTGTTCAGCCCCAGCATTTT. Translated: CASSPSGVQPQHF.

The chain uses TRBV27 and TRBJ2-2; 10 positions agree with TRBD1. The V gene end was trimmed by 5 bases and the J gene end by 5 bases; junction bases not matched to a gene: 2. CDR1 is MNHEY, CDR2 SMNVEV, per germline (reference sequence). The CDR3 has 14 residues. The CDR3 here is CASSPDRGTGELFF. In nucleotides, the CDR3 is TGTGCCAGCAGTCCGGACAGGGGGACCGGGGAGCTGTTTTTT.

The gene calls are TRBV19 and TRBJ1-5, with D possibly being TRBD1 (6 bases). The CDR3 loop spans 13 amino acids. CDR1 is LNHDA, CDR2 SQIVND, per germline (reference sequence). Trimming shortened V by 10 bases and J by 4 bases, and 14 bases separated the two germline ends. The CDR3 loop is CATTDRKNQPQHF. CDR3 nucleotide sequence: TGTGCCACTACGGACAGAAAAAATCAGCCCCAGCATTTT.

V and J are TRBV2 and TRBJ2-5; D is unresolved. Trimming took off 7 bases at V and 0 bases at J, with 3 bases between the two ends. The CDR3 sequence is 11 residues long. CDR1 is SNHLY, CDR2 FYNNEI, per germline. The CDR3, as DNA: TGTGCCAGCAACTACCAAGAGACCCAGTACTTC. This translates into CASNYQETQYF.

V and J are TRBV6-5 and TRBJ2-3; 7 nucleotides align to TRBD1. CDR1 is MNHEY, CDR2 SVGAGI, per germline. CDR3 size: 15 residues. Trimming at V came to 2 bases and at J to 2 bases, leaving 4 bases not matched to a gene. The CDR3 DNA follows: TGTGCCAGCAGTTACGGGGACAGCTACACAGATACGCAGTATTTT. Its protein product is CASSYGDSYTDTQYF.

The chain links TRBV18 to TRBJ1-4; TRBD1 matches at 9 bases. The CDR3 has 14 residues. Looked up from germline, CDR1 is KGHSH and CDR2 is LQKENI. J lost 8 bases, V lost 3 bases, and 4 bases had no gene match. The DNA of the CDR3 is TGTGCCAGCTCACCGGGACAGGGTAACGAAAAACTGTTTTTT. Encoded protein: CASSPGQGNEKLFF.

This clone was observed once. The chain is built from TRBV30 and TRBJ2-2; D is ambiguous. Germline values: CDR1 GTSNPN, CDR2 SVGIG (reference sequence). Trimming removed 2 bases from V and 7 bases from J, with 11 bases in between. This CDR3 is built from 13 residues. This chain's CDR3 is CAWSMAAGGELFF. For the CDR3, the DNA is TGTGCCTGGAGTATGGCTGCTGGCGGGGAGCTGTTTTTT.

The gene calls are TRBV5-1 and TRBJ2-1; weak D call: TRBD1 (6 bases). CDR3 length: 15 residues. The germline V gene has CDR1 SGHRS and CDR2 YFSETQ. Trimming pared 0 bases from V and 8 bases from J, leaving 15 bases between. The CDR3 DNA reads TGCGCCAGCAGCTTGGCTCCAGGGGCGGTGGATGAGCAGTTCTTC. This encodes CASSLAPGAVDEQFF.

V and J are TRBV11-1 and TRBJ1-2, with 11 bases fitting TRBD1. V dropped 3 bases and J dropped 8; count of bases not matched to a gene: 5. Germline CDR1 reads SGHAT; CDR2 reads FQDESV (reference sequence). CDR3 length: 14 amino acids. The CDR3 sequence: CASSFRDRGYGYTF. CDR3 sequence (DNA): TGTGCCAGCAGCTTCCGGGACAGGGGGTACGGCTACACCTTC.

The chain couples TRBV30 to TRBJ2-2, with D unresolved. The ends were cut back, 5 bases at V and 1 base at J, with 8 bases in the middle. The CDR3 is made up of 13 amino acids. Germline loops: CDR1 GTSNPN, CDR2 SVGIG (reference sequence). The CDR3 is CAWGSGNTGELFF. Here the CDR3 DNA reads TGTGCCTGGGGTTCGGGGAACACCGGGGAGCTGTTTTTT.